This is a list of T cell receptor beta chains from one sample in a study of response to subunit inactivated influenza vaccine. MiXCR was run by TCRdb on the RT-PCR reads, yielding one entry per CDR3 protein. Of 500,000 to 550,000 distinct CDR3 sequences detected, under 30% appear once; the ten largest clones hold roughly 2.8%. The sample also formed part of further work on T cells expressing NK-cell markers.

This specimen consisted of CD4+ T cells sorted from PBMCs, obtained roughly 12 days after vaccination. Source of these receptors: a man between 45 and 60 years old who received an inactivated influenza vaccine. Each CDR3 is given with its conserved first and last residue. A D gene is named only where the DNA matches it firmly. Clone size is given for some rows only: seen once, a few or many times, or a class if the clone is expanded.

j_call d_call clone_size v_call cdr3_aa cdr3_nt
TRBJ2-7 NA few TRBV10-3 CAISDEGTTYEQYF TGTGCCATCAGTGACGAGGGTACTACGTACGAGCAGTACTTC
TRBJ1-3 NA many TRBV2 CASSEGRPVSGNTIYF TGTGCCAGCAGTGAGGGACGTCCAGTCTCTGGAAACACCATATATTTT
TRBJ1-6 TRBD1 NA TRBV7-8 CASRAGTVNSPLHF TGTGCCAGCAGGGCCGGGACAGTAAATTCACCCCTCCACTTT
TRBJ2-1 NA few TRBV9 CASSPTRRGDNEQFF TGTGCCAGCAGCCCGACTAGGAGAGGGGACAATGAGCAGTTCTTC
TRBJ2-1 TRBD2 NA TRBV7-9 CASSLGPGGTSYNEQFF TGTGCCAGCAGCTTAGGACCGGGGGGGACGTCCTACAATGAGCAGTTCTTC
TRBJ2-2 TRBD2 NA TRBV20-1 CSAALSGSPFGELFF TGCAGTGCTGCCCTTAGCGGGAGCCCGTTCGGGGAGCTGTTTTTT
TRBJ2-4 TRBD1 once TRBV19 CASSTDRATKNIQYF TGTGCCAGTAGTACCGACAGGGCCACCAAAAACATTCAGTACTTC
TRBJ2-5 TRBD1 few TRBV7-8 CASSTRQGARSQYF TGTGCCAGCAGCACAAGACAGGGGGCGCGATCCCAGTACTTC
TRBJ1-2 NA few TRBV6-1 CASRESGGGYGYTF TGTGCCAGCCGTGAATCGGGTGGGGGCTATGGCTACACCTTC
TRBJ1-6 NA NA TRBV4-3 CASSQRNSPLHF TGCGCCAGCAGCCAGCGGAATTCACCCCTCCACTTT
TRBJ2-5 TRBD2 few TRBV20-1 CSARWTSGRKETQYF TGCAGTGCTAGATGGACTAGCGGGAGAAAAGAGACCCAGTACTTC
TRBJ2-5 TRBD2 NA TRBV4-3 CASSQGNIAGRETQYF TGCGCCAGCAGCCAAGGCAACATAGCGGGACGAGAGACCCAGTACTTC
TRBJ1-1 NA NA TRBV20-1 CSAREYTEAFF TGCAGTGCTAGAGAATACACTGAAGCTTTCTTT
TRBJ2-2 TRBD1 few TRBV5-1 CASSPRQGAVTGELFF TGCGCCAGCAGCCCCAGACAGGGGGCGGTTACCGGGGAGCTGTTTTTT
TRBJ1-2 TRBD1 NA TRBV3-1 CASSPSGGPGGYTF TGTGCCAGCAGCCCCTCAGGGGGACCGGGGGGCTACACCTTC
TRBJ2-7 NA NA TRBV28 CASSLRAGRRYEQYF TGTGCCAGCAGTTTACGGGCAGGGAGACGATACGAGCAGTACTTC
TRBJ1-5 NA few TRBV29-1 CSVKVAGLNQPQHF TGCAGCGTTAAAGTCGCAGGTCTCAATCAGCCCCAGCATTTT
TRBJ2-7 TRBD1 many TRBV11-2 CASSLGTGAYEQYF TGCGCCAGCAGCTTGGGGACAGGGGCCTACGAGCAGTACTTC
TRBJ1-5 NA NA TRBV20-1 CSAEQGGSNQPQHF TGCAGTGCTGAGCAGGGAGGGAGCAATCAGCCCCAGCATTTT
TRBJ1-1 TRBD1 many TRBV15 CATSRSGQVNTEAFF TGTGCCACCAGCAGATCAGGACAGGTGAACACTGAAGCTTTCTTT
TRBJ2-5 TRBD2 NA TRBV12-3/TRBV12-4 CASNPRGEGETQYF TGTGCCAGCAACCCCCGGGGGGAAGGGGAGACCCAGTACTTC
TRBJ1-2 NA NA TRBV30 CARYFTNYGYTF TGTGCCCGGTATTTTACTAACTATGGCTACACCTTC
TRBJ1-1 NA few TRBV7-2 CASRNRRTKDTEAFF TGTGCCAGCAGGAACAGGAGAACAAAGGACACTGAAGCTTTCTTT
TRBJ2-1 TRBD2 NA TRBV3-1 CASSQTSGRGGEQFF TGTGCCAGCAGTCAGACTAGCGGGAGAGGTGGTGAGCAGTTCTTC
TRBJ1-1 NA NA TRBV3-1 CASSPYLGTEAFF TGTGCCAGCAGCCCCTACTTGGGCACTGAAGCTTTCTTT
TRBJ2-5 TRBD2 NA TRBV20-1 CSAPGPIRLARETQYF TGCAGTGCCCCCGGACCGATTAGACTAGCCAGAGAGACCCAGTACTTC
TRBJ1-2 NA few TRBV20-1 CSARDTGGAGYTF TGCAGTGCTAGAGATACCGGGGGTGCGGGCTACACCTTC
TRBJ1-1 NA few TRBV30 CAWSVAHRSPSAKNTEAFF TGTGCCTGGAGTGTGGCACACCGATCTCCTTCTGCCAAGAACACTGAAGCTTTCTTT
TRBJ2-7 TRBD2 few TRBV7-9 CASTLAGNYEQYF TGTGCCAGCACACTAGCGGGAAACTACGAGCAGTACTTC
TRBJ2-1 NA few TRBV6-7 CASRKSGEQFF TGTGCCAGCAGAAAGAGCGGGGAGCAGTTCTTC
TRBJ1-1 NA NA TRBV29-1 CSVKWTNTEAFF TGCAGCGTTAAATGGACGAACACTGAAGCTTTCTTT
TRBJ2-1 NA NA TRBV7-9 CASSLGPPVNNEQFF TGTGCCAGCAGCTTAGGCCCCCCGGTCAACAATGAGCAGTTCTTC
TRBJ1-5 NA NA TRBV2 CASSVRQGSQPQHF TGTGCCAGCAGTGTAAGGCAGGGGAGCCAGCCCCAGCATTTT
TRBJ2-7 TRBD1 NA TRBV28 CASTTNRGYEQYF TGTGCCAGCACTACCAACAGGGGTTACGAGCAGTACTTC
TRBJ1-2 NA NA TRBV10-3 CAISESKGYGYTF TGTGCCATCAGTGAGTCGAAGGGCTATGGCTACACCTTC
TRBJ2-7 TRBD1 NA TRBV5-1 CASSPGRTGAYEQYF TGCGCCAGCAGCCCGGGACGGACAGGGGCCTACGAGCAGTACTTC
TRBJ1-1 NA few TRBV4-2 CASSQGHLNTEAFF TGTGCCAGCAGCCAAGGTCACCTGAACACTGAAGCTTTCTTT
TRBJ2-1 NA NA TRBV3-1 CASSPNLQLPTNEQFF TGTGCCAGCAGCCCAAACCTCCAGCTTCCTACGAATGAGCAGTTCTTC
TRBJ2-7 TRBD1 NA TRBV6-1 CASNPGTDIREQYF TGTGCCAGCAACCCCGGGACAGATATACGAGAACAGTACTTC
TRBJ2-3 TRBD1 NA TRBV29-1 CSVARTGGPSDTQYF TGCAGCGTTGCCAGGACAGGGGGCCCCTCGGATACGCAGTATTTT
TRBJ2-1 NA NA TRBV9 CASSVGGGDNEQFF TGTGCCAGCAGCGTAGGTGGGGGAGACAATGAGCAGTTCTTC
TRBJ2-5 NA NA TRBV20-1 CSARVGGASETQYF TGCAGTGCTAGAGTTGGGGGCGCATCGGAGACCCAGTACTTC
TRBJ2-3 NA NA TRBV7-2 CASSPVVTDTQYF TGTGCCAGCAGCCCCGTAGTAACAGATACGCAGTATTTT
TRBJ2-7 NA many TRBV12-3/TRBV12-4 CASTNGGGREQYF TGTGCCAGCACGAACGGAGGAGGTCGCGAGCAGTACTTC
TRBJ2-5 TRBD1 NA TRBV5-1 CASSFGQGTPETQYF TGCGCCAGCAGCTTCGGACAGGGGACGCCAGAGACCCAGTACTTC
TRBJ2-7 NA NA TRBV15 CATSAGTLKLEQYF TGTGCCACCAGCGCCGGGACTTTAAAACTGGAGCAGTACTTC